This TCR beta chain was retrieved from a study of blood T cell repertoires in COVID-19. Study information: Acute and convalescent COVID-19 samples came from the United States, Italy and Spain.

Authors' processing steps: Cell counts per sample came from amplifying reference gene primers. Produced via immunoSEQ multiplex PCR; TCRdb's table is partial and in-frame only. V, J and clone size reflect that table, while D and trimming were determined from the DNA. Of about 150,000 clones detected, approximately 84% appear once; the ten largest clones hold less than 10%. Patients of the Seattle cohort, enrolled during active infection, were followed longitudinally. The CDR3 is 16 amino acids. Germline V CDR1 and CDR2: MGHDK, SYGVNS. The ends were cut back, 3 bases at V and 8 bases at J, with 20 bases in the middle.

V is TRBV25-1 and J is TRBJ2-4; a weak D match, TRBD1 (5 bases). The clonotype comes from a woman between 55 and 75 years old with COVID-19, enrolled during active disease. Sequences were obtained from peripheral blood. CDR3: CASSDHDGARRDIQYF. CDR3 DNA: TGTGCCAGCAGTGATCATGATGGGGCGCGCAGGGACATTCAGTACTTC.